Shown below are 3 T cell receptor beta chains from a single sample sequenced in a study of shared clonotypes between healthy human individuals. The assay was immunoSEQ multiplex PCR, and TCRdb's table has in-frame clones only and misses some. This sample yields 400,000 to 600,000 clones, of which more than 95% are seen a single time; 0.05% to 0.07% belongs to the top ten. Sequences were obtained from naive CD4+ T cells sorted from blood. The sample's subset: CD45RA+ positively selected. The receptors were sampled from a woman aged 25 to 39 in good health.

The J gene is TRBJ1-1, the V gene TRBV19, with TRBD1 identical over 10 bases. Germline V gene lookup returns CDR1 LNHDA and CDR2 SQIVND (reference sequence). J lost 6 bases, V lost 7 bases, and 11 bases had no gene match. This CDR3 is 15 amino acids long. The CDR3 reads CASTTRQGARAEAFF. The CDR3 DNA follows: TGTGCCAGTACCACACGACAGGGGGCGAGAGCTGAAGCTTTCTTT. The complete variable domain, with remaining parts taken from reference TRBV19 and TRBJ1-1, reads DGGITQSPKYLFRKEGQNVTLSCEQNLNHDAMYWYRQDPGQGLRLIYYSQIVNDFQKGDIAEGYSVSREKKESFPLTVTSAQKNPTAFYLCASTTRQGARAEAFFGQGTRLTVV.

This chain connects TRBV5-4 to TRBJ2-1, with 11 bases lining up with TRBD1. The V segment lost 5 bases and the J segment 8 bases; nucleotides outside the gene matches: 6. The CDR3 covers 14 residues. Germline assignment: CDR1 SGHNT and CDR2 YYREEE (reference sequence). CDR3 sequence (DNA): TGTGCCAGCAGGTGGGACAGGGGGATCGATGAGCAGTTCTTC. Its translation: CASRWDRGIDEQFF. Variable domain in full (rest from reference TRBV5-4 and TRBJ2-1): ETGVTQSPTHLIKTRGQQVTLRCSSQSGHNTVSWYQQALGQGPQFIFQYYREEENGRGNFPPRFSGLQFPNYSSELNVNALELDDSALYLCASRWDRGIDEQFFGPGTRLTVL.

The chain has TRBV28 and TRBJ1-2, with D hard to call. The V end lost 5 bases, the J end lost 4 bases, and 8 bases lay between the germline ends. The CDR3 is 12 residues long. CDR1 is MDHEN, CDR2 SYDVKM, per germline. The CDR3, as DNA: TGTGCCAGCAGTCGTATCAGCTATGGCTACACCTTC. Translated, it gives CASSRISYGYTF.